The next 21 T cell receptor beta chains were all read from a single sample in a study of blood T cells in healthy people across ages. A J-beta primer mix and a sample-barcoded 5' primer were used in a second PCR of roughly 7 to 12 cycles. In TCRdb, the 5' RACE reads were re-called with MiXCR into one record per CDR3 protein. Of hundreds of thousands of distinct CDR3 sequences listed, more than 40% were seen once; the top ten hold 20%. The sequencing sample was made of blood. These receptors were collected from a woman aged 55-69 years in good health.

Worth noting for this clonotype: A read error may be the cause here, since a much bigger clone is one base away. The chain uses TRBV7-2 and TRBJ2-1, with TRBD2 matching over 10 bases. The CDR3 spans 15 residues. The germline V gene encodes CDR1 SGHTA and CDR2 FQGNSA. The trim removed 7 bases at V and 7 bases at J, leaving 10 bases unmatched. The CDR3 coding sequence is TGTACCAGCATCCAAATAGCGGGGGGCCGAAATGAGCAGTTCTTC. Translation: CTSIQIAGGRNEQFF.

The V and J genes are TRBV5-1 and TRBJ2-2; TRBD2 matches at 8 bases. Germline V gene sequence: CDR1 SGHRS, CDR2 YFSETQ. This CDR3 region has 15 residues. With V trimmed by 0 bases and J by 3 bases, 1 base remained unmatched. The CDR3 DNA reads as TGCGCCAGCAGCTTGGGTAGCGGGGACACCGGGGAGCTGTTTTTT. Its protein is CASSLGSGDTGELFF.

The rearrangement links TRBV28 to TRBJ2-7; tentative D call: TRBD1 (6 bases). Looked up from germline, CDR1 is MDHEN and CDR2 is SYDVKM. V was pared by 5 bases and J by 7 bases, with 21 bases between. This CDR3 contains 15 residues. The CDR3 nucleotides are TGTGCCAGCAGTACAGGGAGCGACTCCTACAATGAGCAGTACTTC. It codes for CASSTGSDSYNEQYF.

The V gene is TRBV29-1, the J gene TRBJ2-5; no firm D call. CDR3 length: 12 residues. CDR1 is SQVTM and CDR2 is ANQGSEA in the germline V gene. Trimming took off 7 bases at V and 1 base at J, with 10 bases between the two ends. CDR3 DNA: TGCAGCGGCAGCAAAGCCCAAGAGACCCAGTACTTC. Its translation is CSGSKAQETQYF. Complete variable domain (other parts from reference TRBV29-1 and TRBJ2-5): SAVISQKPSRDICQRGTSLTIQCQVDSQVTMMFWYRQQPGQSLTLIATANQGSEATYESGFVIDKFPISRPNLTFSTLTVSNMSPEDSSIYLCSGSKAQETQYFGPGTRLLVL.

This chain's CDR3 is CASSTGFDGQFF. The CDR3 nucleotides are TGTGCCAGCAGTACAGGGTTTGATGGGCAGTTCTTC. This chain connects TRBV2 to TRBJ2-1, with D perhaps matching TRBD1 (6 bases). The CDR3 sequence is 12 residues long. The V and J ends lost 5 bases and 12 bases respectively, with 14 bases between them. CDR1 is SNHLY and CDR2 is FYNNEI in the germline V gene.

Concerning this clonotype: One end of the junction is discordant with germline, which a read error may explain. The CDR3 DNA is TGTGCCAGCAGTGACGGGACGGACACCGGGGGGCTGTTTTTT. Translating gives CASSDGTDTGGLFF. V and J are TRBV25-1 and TRBJ2-2; TRBD2 might be the D (6 bases). The CDR3 is 14 residues long. Germline lookup yields CDR1 MGHDK and CDR2 SYGVNS.

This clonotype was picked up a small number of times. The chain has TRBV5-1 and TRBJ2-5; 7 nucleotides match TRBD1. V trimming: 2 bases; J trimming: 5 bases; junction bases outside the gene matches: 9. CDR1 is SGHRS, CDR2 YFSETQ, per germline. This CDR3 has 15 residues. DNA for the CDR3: TGCGCCAGCAGCTTCCGCTTAGACAGGGTGGAGACCCAGTACTTC. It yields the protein CASSFRLDRVETQYF. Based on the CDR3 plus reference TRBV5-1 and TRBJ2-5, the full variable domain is KAGVTQTPRYLIKTRGQQVTLSCSPISGHRSVSWYQQTPGQGLQFLFEYFSETQRNKGNFPGRFSGRQFSNSRSEMNVSTLELGDSALYLCASSFRLDRVETQYFGPGTRLLVL.

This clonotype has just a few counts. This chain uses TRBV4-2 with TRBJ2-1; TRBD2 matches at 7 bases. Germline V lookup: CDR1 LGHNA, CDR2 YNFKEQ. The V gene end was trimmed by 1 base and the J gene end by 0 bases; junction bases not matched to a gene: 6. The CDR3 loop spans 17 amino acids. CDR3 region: CASSQVGGGNSYNEQFF. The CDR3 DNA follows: TGTGCCAGCAGCCAAGTGGGGGGGGGTAACTCCTACAATGAGCAGTTCTTC.

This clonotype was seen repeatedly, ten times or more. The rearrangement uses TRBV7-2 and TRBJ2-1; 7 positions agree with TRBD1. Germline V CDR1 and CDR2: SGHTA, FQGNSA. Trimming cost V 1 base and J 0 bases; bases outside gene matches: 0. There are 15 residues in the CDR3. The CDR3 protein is CASSLGTGSYNEQFF. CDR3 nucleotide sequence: TGTGCCAGCAGCTTAGGGACAGGCTCCTACAATGAGCAGTTCTTC.

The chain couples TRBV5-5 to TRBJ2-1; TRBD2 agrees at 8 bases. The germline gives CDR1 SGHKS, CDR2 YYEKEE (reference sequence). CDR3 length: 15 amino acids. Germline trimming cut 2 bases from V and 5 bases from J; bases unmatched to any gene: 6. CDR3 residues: CASSFRAGVDNEQFF. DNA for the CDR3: TGTGCCAGCAGCTTCAGAGCGGGGGTGGACAATGAGCAGTTCTTC. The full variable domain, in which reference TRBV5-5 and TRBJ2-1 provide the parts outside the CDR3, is DAGVTQSPTHLIKTRGQQVTLRCSPISGHKSVSWYQQVLGQGPQFIFQYYEKEERGRGNFPDRFSARQFPNYSSELNVNALLLGDSALYLCASSFRAGVDNEQFFGPGTRLTVL.

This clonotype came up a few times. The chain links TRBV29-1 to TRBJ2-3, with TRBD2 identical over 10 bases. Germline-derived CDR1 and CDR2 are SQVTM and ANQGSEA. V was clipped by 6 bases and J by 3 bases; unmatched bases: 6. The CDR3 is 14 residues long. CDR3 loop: CSVSSGGRTDTQYF. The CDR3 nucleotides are TGCAGCGTGTCTAGCGGGGGCAGGACAGATACGCAGTATTTT.

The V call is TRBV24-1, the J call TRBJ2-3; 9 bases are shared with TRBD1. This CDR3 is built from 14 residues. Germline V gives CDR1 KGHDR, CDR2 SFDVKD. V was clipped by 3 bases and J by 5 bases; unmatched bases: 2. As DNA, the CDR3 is TGTGCCACCAGTGATGACAGGGGGGGAGATACGCAGTATTTT. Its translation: CATSDDRGGDTQYF.

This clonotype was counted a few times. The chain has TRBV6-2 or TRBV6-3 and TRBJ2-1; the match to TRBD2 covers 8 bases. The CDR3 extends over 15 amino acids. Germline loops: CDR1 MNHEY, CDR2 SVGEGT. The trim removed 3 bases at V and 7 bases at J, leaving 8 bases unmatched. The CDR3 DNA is TGTGCCAGCAGTTATTATGGACTAGCAAGGAATGAGCAGTTCTTC. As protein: CASSYYGLARNEQFF.

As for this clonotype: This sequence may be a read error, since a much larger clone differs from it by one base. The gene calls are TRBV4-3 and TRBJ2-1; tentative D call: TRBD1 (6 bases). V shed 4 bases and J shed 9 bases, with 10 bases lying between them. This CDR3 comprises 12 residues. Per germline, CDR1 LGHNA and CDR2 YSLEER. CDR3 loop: CASSRQGSEQFF. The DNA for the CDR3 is TGCGCCAGCAGCCGCCAGGGGAGTGAGCAGTTCTTC.

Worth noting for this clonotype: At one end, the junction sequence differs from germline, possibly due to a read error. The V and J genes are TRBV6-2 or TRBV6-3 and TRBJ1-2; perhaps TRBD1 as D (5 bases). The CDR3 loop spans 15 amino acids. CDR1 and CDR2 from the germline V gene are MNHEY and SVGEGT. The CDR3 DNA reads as TGTGCCAGCAGTTATCGGTCAACCTCTCAGCGGGGCTGCACCTTC. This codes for CASSYRSTSQRGCTF.

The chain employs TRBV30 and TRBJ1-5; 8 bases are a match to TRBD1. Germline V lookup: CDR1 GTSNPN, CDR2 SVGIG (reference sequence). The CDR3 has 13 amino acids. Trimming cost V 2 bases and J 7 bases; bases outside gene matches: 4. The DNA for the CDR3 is TGTGCCTGGAGTCCTCAGGGGGCCCAGCCCCAGCATTTT. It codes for CAWSPQGAQPQHF. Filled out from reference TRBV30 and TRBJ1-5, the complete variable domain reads SQTIHQWPATLVQPVGSPLSLECTVEGTSNPNLYWYRQAAGRGLQLLFYSVGIGQISSEVPQNLSASRPQDRQFILSSKKLLLSDSGFYLCAWSPQGAQPQHFGDGTRLSIL.

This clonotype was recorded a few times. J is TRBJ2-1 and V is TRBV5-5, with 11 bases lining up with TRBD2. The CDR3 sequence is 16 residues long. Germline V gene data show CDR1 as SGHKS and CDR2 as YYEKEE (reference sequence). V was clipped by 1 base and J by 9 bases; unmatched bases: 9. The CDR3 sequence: CASSLWVAGGPGEQFF. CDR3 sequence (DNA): TGTGCCAGCAGCTTGTGGGTAGCGGGGGGGCCGGGTGAGCAGTTCTTC.

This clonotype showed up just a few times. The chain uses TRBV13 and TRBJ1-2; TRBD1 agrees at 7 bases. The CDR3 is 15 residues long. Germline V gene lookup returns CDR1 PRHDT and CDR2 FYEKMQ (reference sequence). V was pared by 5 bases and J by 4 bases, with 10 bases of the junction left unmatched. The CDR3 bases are TGTGCCAGCAGCCGGGGACAGACGACATCCTATGGCTACACCTTC. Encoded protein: CASSRGQTTSYGYTF. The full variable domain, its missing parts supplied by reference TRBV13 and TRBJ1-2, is AAGVIQSPRHLIKEKRETATLKCYPIPRHDTVYWYQQGPGQDPQFLISFYEKMQSDKGSIPDRFSAQQFSDYHSELNMSSLELGDSALYFCASSRGQTTSYGYTFGSGTRLTVV.

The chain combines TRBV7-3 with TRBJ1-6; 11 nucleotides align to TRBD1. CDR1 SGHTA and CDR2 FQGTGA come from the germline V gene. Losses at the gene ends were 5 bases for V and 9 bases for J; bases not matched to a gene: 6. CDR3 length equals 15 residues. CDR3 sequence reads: CASSLGQGAGSPLHF. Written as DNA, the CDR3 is TGTGCCAGCAGCCTAGGACAGGGGGCGGGTTCACCCCTCCACTTT.

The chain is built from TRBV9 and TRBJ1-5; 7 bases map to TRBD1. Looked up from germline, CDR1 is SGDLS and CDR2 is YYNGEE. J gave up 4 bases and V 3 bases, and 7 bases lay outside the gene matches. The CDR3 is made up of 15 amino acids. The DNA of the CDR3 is TGTGCCAGCAGCGCCGGGGACAGCCTAAATCAGCCCCAGCATTTT. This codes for CASSAGDSLNQPQHF.

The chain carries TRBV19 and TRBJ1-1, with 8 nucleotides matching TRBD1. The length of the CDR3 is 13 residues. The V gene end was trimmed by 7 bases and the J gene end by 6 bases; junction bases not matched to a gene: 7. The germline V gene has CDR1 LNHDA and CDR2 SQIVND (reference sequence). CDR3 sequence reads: CASNRTGLAEAFF. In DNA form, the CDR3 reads TGTGCCAGTAACCGGACAGGGTTGGCTGAAGCTTTCTTT. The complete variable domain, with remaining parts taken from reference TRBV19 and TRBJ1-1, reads DGGITQSPKYLFRKEGQNVTLSCEQNLNHDAMYWYRQDPGQGLRLIYYSQIVNDFQKGDIAEGYSVSREKKESFPLTVTSAQKNPTAFYLCASNRTGLAEAFFGQGTRLTVV.